The table lists the clone carrying this TCR beta chain with a few counts. Separate cDNA molecules each had unique molecular identifiers attached to them. TCRdb re-called the 5' RACE reads with MiXCR, one entry per CDR3 protein. The sample shows about 110,000 distinct CDR3 sequences, 9.5% to 13% of them seen only once. The sample originates from a study of early T cells in non-severe SARS-CoV-2 infection. Germline V gives CDR1 MDHEN, CDR2 SYDVKM. The length of the CDR3 is 15 residues. V lost 3 bases to trimming and J lost 1 base, with 10 bases between them. Sequenced material: whole blood. This clonotype was sampled from an adult who was a healthcare worker with PCR-confirmed SARS-CoV-2 infection or an uninfected control (not recorded which). This chain links TRBV28 with TRBJ1-5; D might be TRBD1 (5 bases). DNA of the CDR3: TGTGCCAGCAGTTTCGGGACGGTCAGCAATCAGCCCCAGCATTTT. Protein sequence: CASSFGTVSNQPQHF.